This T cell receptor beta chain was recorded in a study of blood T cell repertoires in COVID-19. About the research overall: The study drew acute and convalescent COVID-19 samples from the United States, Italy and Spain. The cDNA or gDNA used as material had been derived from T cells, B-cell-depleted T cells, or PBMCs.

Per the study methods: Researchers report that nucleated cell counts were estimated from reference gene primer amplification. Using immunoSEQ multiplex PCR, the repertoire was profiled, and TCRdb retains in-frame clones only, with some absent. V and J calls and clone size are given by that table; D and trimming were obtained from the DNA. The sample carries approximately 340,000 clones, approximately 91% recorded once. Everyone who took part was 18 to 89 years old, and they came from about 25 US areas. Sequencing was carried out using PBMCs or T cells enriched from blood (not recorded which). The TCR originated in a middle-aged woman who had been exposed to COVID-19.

Here the CDR3 reads CASSDPTNEQFF. Here the CDR3 DNA reads TGCGCCAGCAGTGATCCTACCAATGAGCAGTTCTTC. The chain has TRBV10-2 and TRBJ2-1; D ambiguous. CDR1 is WSHSY and CDR2 is SAAADI in the germline V gene. V lost 3 bases and J 6 bases, leaving 6 bases between the germline ends. The CDR3 extends over 12 amino acids.